Each of the 7 T cell receptor beta chains below was sequenced from the same sample in a study of blood T cell repertoires in COVID-19. Sequencing used immunoSEQ multiplex PCR; TCRdb keeps in-frame clones, though not all of them. The profile covers a few hundred thousand clones, with over 75% appearing a single time and approximately 4% taken by the ten largest. Sequenced material: PBMCs or T cells enriched from blood (not recorded which). All receptors come from a woman aged 25 to 39 who had recovered from COVID-19.

This chain links TRBV5-1 with TRBJ2-1; 8 bases line up with TRBD2. This CDR3 region has 14 residues. Germline V gives CDR1 SGHRS, CDR2 YFSETQ. V lost 4 bases to trimming and J lost 7 bases; unmatched junction nucleotides: 7. Here the CDR3 reads CASSDPSGGNEQFF. CDR3 in DNA: TGCGCCAGCAGCGACCCCTCGGGGGGGAATGAGCAGTTCTTC. Combining the CDR3 with reference TRBV5-1 and TRBJ2-1 gives the whole variable domain KAGVTQTPRYLIKTRGQQVTLSCSPISGHRSVSWYQQTPGQGLQFLFEYFSETQRNKGNFPGRFSGRQFSNSRSEMNVSTLELGDSALYLCASSDPSGGNEQFFGPGTRLTVL.

This clone was counted once. The CDR3: CASSLREDEQFF. The CDR3 nucleotides read TGTGCCAGCAGTTTACGTGAGGATGAGCAGTTCTTC. V and J are TRBV28 and TRBJ2-1; D is undetermined. CDR3 length: 12 amino acids. Germline V CDR1 and CDR2: MDHEN, SYDVKM. The germline V and J ends were trimmed by 2 bases and 8 bases, with 7 bases remaining between them.

V is TRBV5-1 and J is TRBJ2-5; tentative D call: TRBD1 (5 bases). Trimming removed 0 bases at V and 4 bases at J, with 7 bases between. The CDR3 is 13 amino acids. The germline V gene encodes CDR1 SGHRS and CDR2 YFSETQ. DNA of the CDR3: TGCGCCAGCAGCTTGGGCAGGGCAGAGACCCAGTACTTC. Residues: CASSLGRAETQYF.

The chain uses TRBV7-6 and TRBJ1-4, with D hard to call. Looked up from germline, CDR1 is SGHVS and CDR2 is FNYEAQ. V was cut by 1 base and J by 6 bases, with 3 bases left in between. The CDR3 covers 12 residues. CDR3 coding DNA: TGTGCCAGCAGCTTAGTCGATGAAAAACTGTTTTTT. It encodes CASSLVDEKLFF.

The chain links TRBV18 to TRBJ1-2; no firm D call. The length of the CDR3 is 14 residues. Trimming left V 4 bases short and J 4 bases short, with 13 bases between. The germline gives CDR1 KGHSH, CDR2 LQKENI. The CDR3 bases are TGTGCCAGCTCACTTTTTGGGCTCCTCTATGGCTACACCTTC. Translation gives CASSLFGLLYGYTF.

The rearrangement uses TRBV12-3 or TRBV12-4 and TRBJ1-6; 8 nucleotides agree with TRBD1. This CDR3 has 13 amino acids. The J segment lost 10 bases and the V segment lost 2 bases, leaving 1 base of the junction unmatched. CDR3 DNA sequence: TGTGCCAGCAGTTTACAGGGGGCATCACCCCTCCACTTT. Amino acids: CASSLQGASPLHF.

The rearrangement joins TRBV27 to TRBJ1-6, with TRBD1 as a possible D gene (6 bases). V was trimmed by 3 bases and J by 0 bases, leaving 15 bases between them. Germline values: CDR1 MNHEY, CDR2 SMNVEV (reference sequence). The CDR3 is 18 amino acids. The CDR3 region has the DNA TGTGCCAGCAGTTTCGGGGGGCAGGGGCCCTCCTATAATTCACCCCTCCACTTT. Translated, it gives CASSFGGQGPSYNSPLHF.